The next 10 T cell receptor beta chains were all read from a single sample in a study of vaccination effects on CD4 cells after COVID-19. Antigen specificity for these receptors is unknown. In the ViraFEST assay, antigen-specific CD4+ clonotypes were identified by expansion after peptide-pool stimulation. With roughly nine days of culture completed, CD4+ T cells were isolated. None of these healthy vaccinees had been infected with SARS-CoV-2 before vaccination. Only in-frame clones appear in the TCRdb table, and some are missing; sequencing was by immunoSEQ multiplex PCR. The sample has about 73,000 clones, 78% seen once. This specimen consisted of CD4+ T cells from PBMCs cultured with SARS-CoV-2 spike peptides, obtained before COVID-19 vaccination. Receptors originate from a human donor who received a COVID-19 vaccine.

This clone was found a few times. This chain connects TRBV7-2 to TRBJ2-1, with D possibly TRBD2 on 5 matching bases. The germline V gene has CDR1 SGHTA and CDR2 FQGNSA. V lost 6 bases and J 1 base, leaving 10 bases between the germline ends. This CDR3 spans 14 amino acids. The CDR3, as DNA: TGTGCCAGCAGTAAAGCGGTTTCCTACAATGAGCAGTTCTTC. Translating gives CASSKAVSYNEQFF.

CDR3 amino acids: CASSQYQGPYEQYV. The CDR3 bases are TGTGCCAGCAGTCAGTACCAGGGGCCCTACGAGCAGTACGTC. The gene calls are TRBV6-2 or TRBV6-3 and TRBJ2-7; a weak D match, TRBD1 (6 bases). Germline CDR1 reads MNHEY; CDR2 reads SVGEGT. V lost 5 bases to trimming and J lost 2 bases, with 13 bases between them. The CDR3 is made up of 14 amino acids.

This chain uses TRBV28 with TRBJ2-1, with D maybe TRBD2 (7 bases). Trimming removed 3 bases at V and 1 base at J, with 13 bases between. Germline assignment: CDR1 MDHEN and CDR2 SYDVKM. CDR3 length: 16 amino acids. CDR3 coding DNA: TGTGCCAGCAGTTTCTCGGGGGGCTGGTCCTACAATGAGCAGTTCTTC. It yields the protein CASSFSGGWSYNEQFF.

This chain connects TRBV6-2 or TRBV6-3 to TRBJ2-2; D is perhaps TRBD1 (5 bases). CDR1 and CDR2 (germline): MNHEY, SVGEGT. V was clipped by 6 bases and J by 1 base, with 36 bases between them. This CDR3 comprises 23 residues. The CDR3 loop reads CASSRKASSFVGRNWRNTGELFF. CDR3 bases: TGTGCCAGCAGCCGTAAAGCCTCCTCTTTCGTGGGGCGAAATTGGCGGAACACCGGGGAGCTGTTTTTT.

The chain is built from TRBV7-9 and TRBJ2-3; maybe TRBD1 (5 bases). The CDR3 contains 14 residues. Trimming cost V 5 bases and J 1 base, with 10 bases left between them. Germline V gives CDR1 SEHNR, CDR2 FQNEAQ (reference sequence). CDR3 sequence (DNA): TGTGCCAGCAGCACGCAGGGTGGCACAGATACGCAGTATTTT. As protein: CASSTQGGTDTQYF.

This clone was seen more than once but under ten times. V usage is TRBV3-1 (or the pseudogene TRBV3-2) and J usage is TRBJ2-2; D is undetermined. Germline V gives CDR1 LGHDT, CDR2 YNNKEL (reference sequence). The length of the CDR3 is 15 residues. The V end lost 3 bases, the J end lost 3 bases, and 11 bases lay between the germline ends. In DNA, the CDR3 is TGTGCCAGCAGCCAGGGTCCAGACCACACCGGGGAGCTGTTTTTT. It yields the protein CASSQGPDHTGELFF.

The chain carries TRBV6-5 and TRBJ1-3; 7 nucleotides align to TRBD1. Trimming removed 6 bases from V and 2 bases from J; junction bases left unmatched: 7. This CDR3 is 15 amino acids long. Germline CDR1 MNHEY, CDR2 SVGAGI. The CDR3 DNA sequence: TGTGCCAGCAGGGGACAGTCCCAAACTGGAAACACCATATATTTT. Its translation is CASRGQSQTGNTIYF.

This chain connects TRBV19 to TRBJ2-5; D gene ambiguous. CDR1 is LNHDA and CDR2 is SQIVND in the germline V gene (reference sequence). Deletions cut 7 bases from V and 2 bases from J, with 11 bases between. This CDR3 has 13 amino acids. CDR3 region: CASTGSHQETQYF. CDR3 DNA: TGTGCCAGTACAGGTAGCCATCAAGAGACCCAGTACTTC.

The chain combines TRBV25-1 with TRBJ1-2; TRBD1 might be the D (5 bases). The CDR3 contains 15 residues. Trimming shortened V by 8 bases and J by 5 bases, and 21 bases separated the two germline ends. Germline values: CDR1 MGHDK, CDR2 SYGVNS. The DNA for the CDR3 is TGTGCCAGCGAAGCACCCGGGACGAGGGTGTATGGCTACACCTTC. Translation: CASEAPGTRVYGYTF.

V usage is TRBV20-1 and J usage is TRBJ1-2; no clear D. The CDR3 runs to 13 residues. V was clipped by 3 bases and J by 3 bases, with 11 bases between them. CDR1 is DFQATT and CDR2 is SNEGSKA in the germline V gene (reference sequence). CDR3: CSASEGLDYGYTF. As DNA, the CDR3 is TGCAGTGCTAGTGAGGGTTTGGACTATGGCTACACCTTC.